This T cell receptor beta chain came from a study of cytomegalovirus exposure and HLA in healthy donors. Only one count was recorded for this clone. PCR involved 60 Vbeta and 13 Jbeta primers. TCRdb's table, derived via immunoSEQ multiplex PCR, lists solely in-frame clones and lacks some. The top ten clones hold around 1.5% of a sample with about 120,000 clones, 82% of them seen once. Germline V gene data show CDR1 as SGHAT and CDR2 as FQNNGV. This CDR3 spans 15 amino acids. V was cut by 1 base and J by 7 bases, with 14 bases left in between. The sequencing input was PBMCs. The chain recombines TRBV11-2 with TRBJ2-1; possibly TRBD1 for D (6 bases). This TCR came from a woman between 18 and 30 years old in good health and CMV-seronegative. The CDR3 nucleotides read TGTGCCAGCAGCTTAGGCAGGGGTTCGGGGAATGAGCAGTTCTTC. Translating gives CASSLGRGSGNEQFF.